This passage covers 15 T cell receptor beta chains from one sample sequenced in a study of Ad26.COV2.S vaccination and SARS-CoV-2 variants. Described treatment: some 20 received Ad26.COV2.S at low or high dose, single or two shots; a few received placebo; per-sample allocation not given. The investigators took samples on day 63 after the first vaccine or placebo injection. The method was immunoSEQ multiplex PCR; TCRdb's version includes in-frame clones alone and lacks a portion of them. Of about 480,000 clones listed, roughly 87% were seen once; the top ten hold around 13%. The material sequenced was peripheral blood, taken in a trial of Ad26.COV2.S vaccine versus placebo. These receptors came from a person aged 18 to 65 who received the Ad26.COV2.S COVID-19 vaccine or a placebo.

The CDR3 DNA follows: TGTGCCAGCAGCCGCGACTATAAAGAGACCCAGTACTTC. Its protein is CASSRDYKETQYF. The chain carries TRBV7-2 and TRBJ2-5, with a possible D match to TRBD2 (5 bases). The CDR3 contains 13 residues. Germline values: CDR1 SGHTA, CDR2 FQGNSA. V lost 5 bases to trimming and J lost 3 bases, with 10 bases between them. Supplemented by reference TRBV7-2 and TRBJ2-5, the full variable domain reads GAGVSQSPSNKVTEKGKDVELRCDPISGHTALYWYRQSLGQGLEFLIYFQGNSAPDKSGLPSDRFSAERTGGSVSTLTIQRTQQEDSAVYLCASSRDYKETQYFGPGTRLLVL.

The chain carries TRBV9 and TRBJ1-1, with D tentatively TRBD1 (5 bases). This CDR3 region has 18 residues. From germline, CDR1 is SGDLS and CDR2 YYNGEE. V lost 3 bases, J lost 5 bases, and 26 bases lay in between. The CDR3 region is CASSAASGTPIPPTEAFF. The CDR3 DNA reads TGTGCCAGCAGCGCAGCATCCGGGACTCCGATTCCCCCAACTGAAGCTTTCTTT.

V gene TRBV7-8 combines with J gene TRBJ2-2; TRBD2 matches 13 bases. CDR1 is SGHVS and CDR2 is FQNEAQ in the germline V gene. This CDR3 has 15 residues. After removal of 5 bases from V and 8 bases from J, the junction contained 5 bases not matched to a gene. CDR3 in amino acids: CASSAGLAGVGELFF. The DNA of the CDR3 is TGTGCCAGCAGCGCCGGACTAGCGGGAGTAGGGGAGCTGTTTTTT.

This chain links TRBV25-1 with TRBJ2-2, with D perhaps TRBD1 or TRBD2 (6 bases each). Trimming left V 5 bases short and J 8 bases short, with 21 bases between. Germline CDR1 reads MGHDK; CDR2 reads SYGVNS. This CDR3 comprises 16 residues. CDR3 bases: TGTGCCAGCAGTACCCGGGGGCGGGAAAAAGCTGGGGAGCTGTTTTTT. Amino acid sequence: CASSTRGREKAGELFF.

A single count supports this clone. The chain joins TRBV19 to TRBJ1-3, with D possibly being TRBD1 (6 bases). Between the trimmed V and J ends, which lost 3 bases and 4 bases, there was a span of 13 bases. This CDR3 has 15 residues. Germline values: CDR1 LNHDA, CDR2 SQIVND (reference sequence). The CDR3 is CASSIYGGLGNTIYF. CDR3 nucleotides: TGTGCCAGTAGTATCTACGGGGGGCTCGGAAACACCATATATTTT. Complete variable domain (other parts from reference TRBV19 and TRBJ1-3): DGGITQSPKYLFRKEGQNVTLSCEQNLNHDAMYWYRQDPGQGLRLIYYSQIVNDFQKGDIAEGYSVSREKKESFPLTVTSAQKNPTAFYLCASSIYGGLGNTIYFGEGSWLTVV.

The chain employs TRBV14 and TRBJ2-3; 8 bases map to TRBD2. The CDR3 length is 15 residues. Trimming cost V 1 base and J 1 base; bases outside gene matches: 1. Germline assignment: CDR1 SGHDN and CDR2 FVKESK. The CDR3 loop is CASSQVAGRTDTQYF. The DNA for the CDR3 is TGTGCCAGCAGCCAAGTAGCGGGACGCACAGATACGCAGTATTTT.

The chain links TRBV27 to TRBJ2-3, with D uncertain. Germline loops: CDR1 MNHEY, CDR2 SMNVEV (reference sequence). CDR3 length equals 14 residues. Trimming shortened V by 2 bases and J by 1 base, and 7 bases separated the two germline ends. The CDR3 protein is CASSLRARTDTQYF. CDR3 nucleotide sequence: TGTGCCAGCAGTTTAAGGGCGCGCACAGATACGCAGTATTTT.

This rearrangement joins TRBV19 to TRBJ2-1, with 7 nucleotides matching TRBD1. The CDR3 length is 13 residues. CDR1 is LNHDA and CDR2 is SQIVND in the germline V gene (reference sequence). J gave up 7 bases and V 8 bases, and 8 bases lay outside the gene matches. The CDR3 region has the DNA TGTGCCAGTGCTGGACAGGCTCGAAATGAGCAGTTCTTC. It yields the protein CASAGQARNEQFF.

The chain is built from TRBV7-9 and TRBJ1-2; TRBD1 is a possible D gene (5 bases). V gave up 1 base and J gave up 6 bases, with 12 bases separating them. Germline loops: CDR1 SEHNR, CDR2 FQNEAQ (reference sequence). CDR3 length: 14 amino acids. CDR3 nucleotides: TGTGCCAGCAGCTTAGGGGGACTGCCCCATGGCTACACCTTC. Translating gives CASSLGGLPHGYTF.

This clone was observed a single time. The genes are TRBV5-6 and TRBJ1-4, with D unclear. Between the trimmed V and J ends, which lost 6 bases and 0 bases, there was a span of 12 bases. The V gene's germline CDR1 is SGHDT and CDR2 YYEEEE. The CDR3 runs to 15 residues. CDR3: CASNPGWATNEKLFF. CDR3 DNA: TGTGCCAGCAACCCGGGTTGGGCAACTAATGAAAAACTGTTTTTT.

The chain uses TRBV11-3 and TRBJ2-3; the match to TRBD1 covers 10 bases. V dropped 6 bases and J dropped 3; count of bases not matched to a gene: 6. Germline CDR1 and CDR2: SGHNT and YENEEA. CDR3 length: 15 residues. CDR3 sequence reads: CASRKGQGETDTQYF. The CDR3 DNA is TGTGCCAGCAGAAAAGGACAGGGGGAAACAGATACGCAGTATTTT.

The V and J genes are TRBV4-3 and TRBJ1-2; D is unresolved. Germline V lookup: CDR1 LGHNA, CDR2 YSLEER. The CDR3 has 15 amino acids. Trimming shortened V by 0 bases and J by 4 bases, and 12 bases separated the two germline ends. The CDR3 DNA sequence: TGCGCCAGCAGCCAAGAGAGGGTGGGTGGCTATGGCTACACCTTC. This sequence encodes CASSQERVGGYGYTF.

The J gene is TRBJ1-6, the V gene TRBV7-8, with 9 bases aligning to TRBD1. Germline CDR1 and CDR2: SGHVS and FQNEAQ. J gave up 7 bases and V 8 bases, and 9 bases lay outside the gene matches. The length of the CDR3 is 15 residues. Written as DNA, the CDR3 is TGTGCCAGCTGCCAACCGGGACAGGGAAATTCACCCCTCCACTTT. Translated, it gives CASCQPGQGNSPLHF.

CDR3 loop: CASSLSGPSNSPLHF. CDR3 coding DNA: TGTGCCAGCAGCTTAAGTGGCCCGTCTAATTCACCCCTCCACTTT. The chain employs TRBV7-3 and TRBJ1-6; D not resolved. V was trimmed by 1 base and J by 6 bases, leaving 10 bases between them. Germline CDR1 reads SGHTA; CDR2 reads FQGTGA. The CDR3 length is 15 residues.

The chain is built from TRBV29-1 and TRBJ2-1; D is unresolved. This CDR3 is 12 amino acids long. The germline V and J ends were trimmed by 6 bases and 5 bases, with 11 bases remaining between them. The germline V gene has CDR1 SQVTM and CDR2 ANQGSEA. CDR3 nucleotide sequence: TGCAGCGTCCGTGTCGGTGACAATGAGCAGTTCTTC. Encoded protein: CSVRVGDNEQFF.